One sample yielded the 7 T cell receptor beta chains listed below, sequenced in a study of blood T cell repertoires in COVID-19. Sequencing was performed with immunoSEQ multiplex PCR; in TCRdb, only in-frame clones are kept and a portion is missing. The sample lists roughly 180,000 clones; 70% to 85% were seen once. What was sequenced was peripheral blood. The receptor source for this set is an elderly man with COVID-19, enrolled during active disease.

This clone showed up just a few times. The gene calls are TRBV27 and TRBJ2-1, with D perhaps TRBD1 (6 bases). CDR1 is MNHEY, CDR2 SMNVEV, per germline (reference sequence). V gave up 6 bases and J gave up 2 bases, with 11 bases separating them. The CDR3 sequence is 14 residues long. In nucleotides, the CDR3 is TGTGCCAGCAGGCCGGACAGAGCCTACAATGAGCAGTTCTTC. This gives the protein CASRPDRAYNEQFF.

V gene TRBV27 combines with J gene TRBJ2-1, with TRBD1 as a possible D gene (5 bases). The germline V gene encodes CDR1 MNHEY and CDR2 SMNVEV (reference sequence). This CDR3 has 16 amino acids. With 5 bases removed from V and 0 bases from J, the gap between germline ends came to 14 bases. Written as DNA, the CDR3 is TGTGCCAGCAGTGGGCGACAGTTCAGCTCCTACAATGAGCAGTTCTTC. As protein: CASSGRQFSSYNEQFF.

This chain links TRBV7-2 with TRBJ2-3; 13 bases are a match to TRBD2. Unmatched junction bases numbered 12, after V lost 1 base and J lost 5 bases. Germline V lookup: CDR1 SGHTA, CDR2 FQGNSA. This CDR3 has 19 residues. Here the CDR3 DNA reads TGTGCCAGCAGCTTAGGCCCGGGACTAGCGGGGCCCTCTAGAGATACGCAGTATTTT. It encodes CASSLGPGLAGPSRDTQYF.

The chain uses TRBV3-1 (or the pseudogene TRBV3-2) and TRBJ2-7; TRBD1 agrees at 12 bases. V lost 3 bases, J lost 4 bases, and 7 bases stayed unmatched. Germline V gene data show CDR1 as LGHDT and CDR2 as YNNKEL (reference sequence). The CDR3 length is 16 residues. The CDR3: CASSHEPGQGAYEQYF. CDR3 sequence (DNA): TGTGCCAGCAGCCATGAACCGGGACAGGGGGCTTACGAGCAGTACTTC.

This chain uses TRBV5-1 with TRBJ1-4; D is perhaps TRBD1 (5 bases). Per germline, CDR1 SGHRS and CDR2 YFSETQ. CDR3 size: 16 residues. Trimming cost V 0 bases and J 3 bases, with 12 bases left between them. For the CDR3, the DNA is TGCGCCAGCAGCTTGGCCATGGGGGGGTCTAATGAAAAACTGTTTTTT. Its translation is CASSLAMGGSNEKLFF.

The chain recombines TRBV4-2 with TRBJ1-1, with D possibly being TRBD1 (5 bases). Trimming took off 7 bases at V and 4 bases at J, with 13 bases between the two ends. CDR3 length: 13 amino acids. Germline V gives CDR1 LGHNA, CDR2 YNFKEQ. CDR3 nucleotide sequence: TGTGCCAGCAAAGGGGCGGGGGTCACTGAAGCTTTCTTT. This encodes CASKGAGVTEAFF.

The chain uses TRBV3-1 (or the pseudogene TRBV3-2) and TRBJ2-6; 11 nucleotides match TRBD1. The V gene's germline CDR1 is LGHDT and CDR2 YNNKEL (reference sequence). The ends lost 6 bases at V and 2 bases at J; junction bases unmatched: 3. This CDR3 is 16 amino acids long. This chain's CDR3 is CASRGTGGTGANVLTF. The CDR3, as DNA: TGTGCCAGCAGGGGGACAGGGGGGACTGGGGCCAACGTCCTGACTTTC.